The 15 T cell receptor beta chains given below trace back to one sample, sequenced in a study of T cell repertoires in cytomegalovirus infection. Their specific antigens are unknown. MiXCR, applied by TCRdb to the reads, yields one record per CDR3 protein. This table has roughly 45,000 distinct CDR3 sequences, approximately 20% appearing once. Sequenced sample: PBMCs, sequenced either directly or after in vitro stimulation (not recorded which). The receptors were gathered from a human donor in good health (CMV status not recorded). Some clones in this sample may be carry-over from other donors' samples.

This chain joins TRBV5-4 and TRBJ2-1; 13 positions match TRBD2. The trim removed 4 bases at V and 7 bases at J, leaving 5 bases unmatched. The CDR3 loop spans 15 amino acids. The germline V gene has CDR1 SGHNT and CDR2 YYREEE (reference sequence). CDR3 sequence reads: CASSPRTSGSNEQFF. The CDR3 bases are TGTGCCAGCAGCCCTCGGACTAGCGGGAGTAATGAGCAGTTCTTC.

The sample holds many counts of this clonotype. The V call is TRBV11-3, the J call TRBJ1-2, with D unresolved. Looked up from germline, CDR1 is SGHNT and CDR2 is YENEEA. V was clipped by 2 bases and J by 7 bases, with 2 bases between them. The CDR3 loop spans 10 amino acids. The CDR3 DNA follows: TGTGCCAGCAGCTTAAGTGGCTACACCTTC. Its translation: CASSLSGYTF.

This clonotype was counted at least ten times. The chain couples TRBV6-1 to TRBJ2-5, with 9 nucleotides matching TRBD1. The CDR3 extends over 16 amino acids. After removal of 6 bases from V and 2 bases from J, the junction contained 10 bases not matched to a gene. Germline values: CDR1 MNHNS, CDR2 SASEGT. In DNA, the CDR3 is TGTGCCAGCAGAGATCCGGGACAGGGAAAACAAGAGACCCAGTACTTC. This gives the protein CASRDPGQGKQETQYF.

V gene TRBV12-3 or TRBV12-4 combines with J gene TRBJ2-4, with 7 nucleotides matching TRBD1. V lost 5 bases, J lost 0 bases, and 4 bases stayed unmatched. The CDR3 sequence is 15 residues long. The CDR3 region is CASSQQGSAKNIQYF. For the CDR3, the DNA is TGTGCCAGCAGTCAACAGGGGTCAGCCAAAAACATTCAGTACTTC.

This clonotype was detected only once. The chain links TRBV7-6 to TRBJ2-7; 9 bases fit TRBD2. Germline V gives CDR1 SGHVS, CDR2 FNYEAQ. The CDR3 loop spans 14 amino acids. The V gene end was trimmed by 6 bases and the J gene end by 5 bases; junction bases not matched to a gene: 8. The CDR3 here is CASRKDSGSNEQYF. Written as DNA, the CDR3 is TGTGCCAGCAGGAAGGATAGCGGGAGCAACGAGCAGTACTTC.

The chain recombines TRBV7-9 with TRBJ2-1; D gene unclear. Germline V gene lookup returns CDR1 SEHNR and CDR2 FQNEAQ (reference sequence). The CDR3 has 14 amino acids. V was shortened by 2 bases and J by 6 bases, with 11 bases between the two germline ends. CDR3 residues: CASSLFRAPNEQFF. CDR3 in DNA: TGTGCCAGCAGCTTATTTAGGGCCCCCAATGAGCAGTTCTTC. Complete variable domain (other parts from reference TRBV7-9 and TRBJ2-1): DTGVSQNPRHKITKRGQNVTFRCDPISEHNRLYWYRQTLGQGPEFLTYFQNEAQLEKSRLLSDRFSAERPKGSFSTLEIQRTEQGDSAMYLCASSLFRAPNEQFFGPGTRLTVL.

The genes are TRBV7-9 and TRBJ2-1; 9 bases align to TRBD2. The CDR3 covers 14 residues. Germline loops: CDR1 SEHNR, CDR2 FQNEAQ (reference sequence). V gave up 2 bases and J gave up 7 bases; unmatched junction bases: 3. The CDR3 sequence: CASSLPSGANEQFF. Here the CDR3 DNA reads TGTGCCAGCAGCTTACCTAGCGGGGCAAATGAGCAGTTCTTC.

In this sample, this clonotype turned up many times. This rearrangement joins TRBV7-9 to TRBJ2-3; TRBD1 matches at 7 bases. This CDR3 contains 14 residues. V trimming: 5 bases; J trimming: 2 bases; junction bases outside the gene matches: 4. The germline V gene has CDR1 SEHNR and CDR2 FQNEAQ (reference sequence). DNA of the CDR3: TGTGCCAGCAGCAGGACAGGTTACACAGATACGCAGTATTTT. It translates to CASSRTGYTDTQYF.

This clonotype was counted at least ten times. The chain has TRBV19 and TRBJ2-1; 10 positions agree with TRBD2. The CDR3 covers 15 residues. The germline gives CDR1 LNHDA, CDR2 SQIVND (reference sequence). J was trimmed by 5 bases and V by 1 base; bases with no gene match: 2. The CDR3 loop is CASSIVAGGHNEQFF. The CDR3 region has the DNA TGTGCCAGTAGTATAGTAGCGGGGGGACACAATGAGCAGTTCTTC.

In its sample, this clonotype was seen many times. Here the CDR3 reads CATFSAAGELFF. The CDR3 DNA is TGTGCCACCTTCTCAGCAGCCGGGGAGCTGTTTTTT. The chain recombines TRBV15 with TRBJ2-2, with unresolved D. The V end lost 8 bases, the J end lost 6 bases, and 10 bases lay between the germline ends. In germline, CDR1 is LNHNV, CDR2 YYDKDF (reference sequence). The CDR3 has 12 residues.

This chain uses TRBV10-3 with TRBJ2-1, with 7 bases that match TRBD1. The CDR3 runs to 17 residues. Germline values: CDR1 ENHRY, CDR2 SYGVKD. The junction had 15 bases not matched to a gene; V was cut back by 0 bases and J by 10 bases. CDR3: CAISESTTGIGGVEQFF. The DNA of the CDR3 is TGTGCCATCAGTGAGTCGACGACAGGGATAGGTGGGGTAGAGCAGTTCTTC.

This rearrangement joins TRBV12-3 or TRBV12-4 to TRBJ2-1; possibly TRBD1 for D (5 bases). V gave up 2 bases and J gave up 7 bases, with 18 bases separating them. The CDR3 is 16 amino acids. CDR3 sequence reads: CASSLRGSPVGNEQFF. CDR3 sequence (DNA): TGTGCCAGCAGTTTAAGGGGTTCCCCCGTGGGTAATGAGCAGTTCTTC.

The CDR3 DNA is TGTGCCAGCAGCTTAGACTTAGCGGGGGGACAGGCTGAGCAGTTCTTC. Its translation is CASSLDLAGGQAEQFF. The chain links TRBV11-3 to TRBJ2-1, with 10 bases identical to TRBD2. J was trimmed by 9 bases and V by 0 bases; bases with no gene match: 8. CDR3 size: 16 residues. CDR1 is SGHNT and CDR2 is YENEEA in the germline V gene.

The chain uses TRBV7-9 and TRBJ2-7, with TRBD2 identical over 9 bases. Germline CDR1 is SEHNR and CDR2 is FQNEAQ (reference sequence). V was clipped by 2 bases and J by 5 bases; unmatched bases: 7. The CDR3 has 15 amino acids. CDR3 in amino acids: CASSLTGTSYDEQYF. The DNA of the CDR3 is TGTGCCAGCAGCTTAACCGGGACTAGCTACGACGAGCAGTACTTC.

This clonotype was seen a few times. V and J are TRBV2 and TRBJ1-4; D uncertain. This CDR3 comprises 13 residues. V gave up 3 bases and J gave up 10 bases, with 12 bases separating them. Germline loops: CDR1 SNHLY, CDR2 FYNNEI. The CDR3 sequence: CASSDEGESKLFF. The DNA for the CDR3 is TGTGCCAGCAGTGATGAGGGAGAGTCAAAACTGTTTTTT.